This T cell receptor (beta chain) was retrieved from a study of T cell changes during pregnancy in multiple sclerosis. The V gene's germline CDR1 is MNHEY and CDR2 SVGAGI. This CDR3 is 15 amino acids long. Trimming cost V 4 bases and J 2 bases, with 12 bases left between them. The table came from immunoSEQ multiplex PCR; TCRdb's copy has only in-frame clones and leaves some out. The sample includes tens of thousands of clones, approximately 89% seen only once; the top ten take about 0.67%. This specimen was CD4+ T cells from peripheral blood mononuclear cells, taken in the third trimester of pregnancy. The chain couples TRBV6-5 to TRBJ1-5; a possible D gene is TRBD1 (5 bases). This TCR came from a female donor with multiple sclerosis, enrolled in a pregnancy study. This CDR3 is CASSLSPQGNQPQHF. The CDR3 bases are TGTGCCAGCAGTTTGAGCCCACAGGGCAATCAGCCCCAGCATTTT.